A single sample gave rise to the 5 T cell receptor beta chains below, sequenced in a study of identical twins. One entry per CDR3 protein results from TCRdb running MiXCR on the 5' RACE reads. Here the sample spans around 480,000 distinct CDR3 sequences, 13% to 15% being singletons. The same data also contributed to another study, on yellow fever vaccine responses in identical twins.

Sequencing was done on a sample of CD4+ T cells sorted from blood. The receptor source for this set is a woman aged 18-35 years in good health.

At least ten counts were recorded for this clonotype. The chain has TRBV11-2 and TRBJ2-1; D is ambiguous. The germline V gene encodes CDR1 SGHAT and CDR2 FQNNGV. V lost 4 bases to trimming and J lost 4 bases, with 8 bases between them. This CDR3 is 13 amino acids long. The CDR3 sequence is CASSSTIYNEQFF. The CDR3 DNA sequence: TGTGCCAGCAGCTCGACAATTTACAATGAGCAGTTCTTC.

This clonotype was observed at least ten times. The chain is built from TRBV20-1 and TRBJ2-1; 11 bases line up with TRBD1. After removal of 5 bases from V and 9 bases from J, the junction contained 3 bases not matched to a gene. Germline loops: CDR1 DFQATT, CDR2 SNEGSKA (reference sequence). CDR3 length equals 12 residues. The CDR3 DNA is TGCAGTGCTGGGGACAGGGGGTTTGAGCAGTTCTTC. It specifies CSAGDRGFEQFF.

This clonotype has a handful of counts. The rearrangement uses TRBV20-1 and TRBJ2-3; 9 nucleotides agree with TRBD2. The CDR3 sequence is 17 residues long. V gave up 1 base and J gave up 6 bases; unmatched junction bases: 14. Looked up from germline, CDR1 is DFQATT and CDR2 is SNEGSKA (reference sequence). The CDR3 DNA sequence: TGCAGTGCTAGAGTCTCTACCAGCGGGAGGATAGGGGATACGCAGTATTTT. Amino acids: CSARVSTSGRIGDTQYF.

This clonotype was picked up a small number of times. The V gene is TRBV11-2, the J gene TRBJ2-7; D ambiguous. Germline CDR1 SGHAT, CDR2 FQNNGV. CDR3 size: 12 residues. Trimming shortened V by 2 bases and J by 7 bases, and 9 bases separated the two germline ends. Here the CDR3 DNA reads TGTGCCAGCAGCTTATCAGGTAGAGAGCAGTACTTC. Protein: CASSLSGREQYF.

The chain has TRBV5-1 and TRBJ1-5; no firm D call. The CDR3 is 15 amino acids. Germline values: CDR1 SGHRS, CDR2 YFSETQ. The V gene lost 4 bases and the J gene lost 2 bases, with 13 bases spanning the gap. Here the CDR3 DNA reads TGCGCCAGCAGCCCCGACGGAGATGGCAATCAGCCCCAGCATTTT. Its protein product is CASSPDGDGNQPQHF.